These 26 T cell receptor beta chains were sequenced from one sample in a study of cytomegalovirus exposure and HLA in healthy donors. PCR used 60 Vbeta primers and 13 Jbeta primers. Libraries were prepared by immunoSEQ multiplex PCR; TCRdb keeps only in-frame clonotypes and omits some of them. The sample carries about 170,000 clones, approximately 84% recorded once. Sequencing used PBMCs. The source is a boy aged 2 to 10 in good health and CMV-seronegative.

The V and J genes are TRBV6-5 and TRBJ2-5; D remains unclear. The J call could be wrong; TRBJ2-7 is a better fit for the DNA end. The CDR3 loop spans 15 amino acids. The germline gives CDR1 MNHEY, CDR2 SVGAGI. CDR3 sequence: CASSYSPESSYEQYF. CDR3 sequence (DNA): TGTGCCAGCAGTTACTCCCCCGAAAGCTCCTACGAGCAGTACTTC.

The CDR3 DNA reads as TGTGCCAGCAGAGATACAGGGGGCACTGAAGCTTTCTTT. Residues: CASRDTGGTEAFF. The J gene is TRBJ1-1, the V gene TRBV2; TRBD1 matches 8 bases. Germline V gives CDR1 SNHLY, CDR2 FYNNEI. V lost 6 bases and J lost 4; bases outside the gene matches: 4. The CDR3 contains 13 residues. Full variable domain (remainder filled in from reference TRBV2 and TRBJ1-1): EPEVTQTPSHQVTQMGQEVILRCVPISNHLYFYWYRQILGQKVEFLVSFYNNEISEKSEIFDDQFSVERPDGSNFTLKIRSTKLEDSAMYFCASRDTGGTEAFFGQGTRLTVV.

V usage is TRBV2 and J usage is TRBJ1-5; 9 bases fit TRBD1. The germline gives CDR1 SNHLY, CDR2 FYNNEI. The J segment lost 6 bases and the V segment lost 5 bases, leaving 11 bases of the junction unmatched. This CDR3 has 16 amino acids. CDR3 DNA: TGTGCCAGCAGTTCCGGGACAGGGAAATGGGCTCAGCCCCAGCATTTT. The encoded protein is CASSSGTGKWAQPQHF.

The chain is built from TRBV29-1 and TRBJ2-1, with a weak D call TRBD2 (6 bases). Germline-derived CDR1 and CDR2 are SQVTM and ANQGSEA. Trimming cost V 3 bases and J 6 bases, with 15 bases left between them. There are 14 residues in the CDR3. As DNA, the CDR3 is TGCAGCGTTGACGGGGGATTCGGATTCAATGAGCAGTTCTTC. It specifies CSVDGGFGFNEQFF.

This clone appeared a single time. J is TRBJ1-5 and V is TRBV5-1, with D perhaps TRBD1 (6 bases). Looked up from germline, CDR1 is SGHRS and CDR2 is YFSETQ. This CDR3 comprises 15 residues. The V gene lost 0 bases and the J gene lost 3 bases, with 10 bases spanning the gap. The CDR3 is CASSLATGPNQPQHF. CDR3 nucleotide sequence: TGCGCCAGCAGCTTGGCGACAGGCCCCAATCAGCCCCAGCATTTT.

The chain uses TRBV14 and TRBJ2-3; the D gene is possibly TRBD1 (6 bases). Germline CDR1 SGHDN, CDR2 FVKESK. The CDR3 runs to 14 residues. V lost 3 bases to trimming and J lost 11 bases, with 18 bases between them. CDR3 sequence: CASSHPGHWKGQYF. The CDR3 DNA sequence: TGTGCCAGCAGCCATCCGGGACACTGGAAGGGGCAGTATTTT.

This clone has just one count. V is TRBV6-1 and J is TRBJ1-2; 7 bases align to TRBD1. In germline, CDR1 is MNHNS, CDR2 SASEGT. The CDR3 sequence is 12 residues long. Trimming took 8 bases from V and 2 from J; bases not matched to a gene: 2. The CDR3 region is CASWDSNYGYTF. Here the CDR3 DNA reads TGTGCCAGCTGGGACAGCAACTATGGCTACACCTTC.

V gene TRBV5-1 combines with J gene TRBJ2-1; TRBD2 matches 10 bases. This CDR3 is 16 amino acids long. The germline gives CDR1 SGHRS, CDR2 YFSETQ. V lost 4 bases to trimming and J lost 1 base; unmatched junction nucleotides: 5. CDR3 in DNA: TGCGCCAGCAGCCGGACTAGCGGCCTGTCCTACAATGAGCAGTTCTTC. Amino acids: CASSRTSGLSYNEQFF.

The rearrangement links TRBV12-5 to TRBJ2-4; tentatively, D is TRBD2 (6 bases). CDR3 size: 15 residues. The germline gives CDR1 LGHNT, CDR2 FRNRAP. Trimming removed 7 bases from V and 3 bases from J, with 16 bases in between. CDR3 nucleotides: TGTGCTAGTGCCGGAGGGAGTCTTGGCAAAAACATTCAGTACTTC. Protein: CASAGGSLGKNIQYF.

V usage is TRBV19 and J usage is TRBJ2-1, with TRBD1 matching over 10 bases. The CDR3 length is 14 residues. CDR1 is LNHDA and CDR2 is SQIVND in the germline V gene (reference sequence). V lost 5 bases and J lost 8; bases outside the gene matches: 6. In DNA form, the CDR3 reads TGTGCCAGTAGTTCCAGACAGGGGGCCTATGAGCAGTTCTTC. Translating gives CASSSRQGAYEQFF. Looking up the rest from reference TRBV19 and TRBJ2-1 gives the full variable domain: DGGITQSPKYLFRKEGQNVTLSCEQNLNHDAMYWYRQDPGQGLRLIYYSQIVNDFQKGDIAEGYSVSREKKESFPLTVTSAQKNPTAFYLCASSSRQGAYEQFFGPGTRLTVL.

The rearrangement joins TRBV7-9 to TRBJ1-4, with TRBD1 matching over 11 bases. The CDR3 has 16 amino acids. CDR1 is SEHNR, CDR2 FQNEAQ, per germline (reference sequence). V lost 5 bases and J lost 6; bases outside the gene matches: 8. The DNA of the CDR3 is TGTGCCAGCAGCCCCAGGACAGGGGGCGGTTATGAAAAACTGTTTTTT. As protein: CASSPRTGGGYEKLFF.

This clone was seen a handful of times. The V gene is TRBV4-1, the J gene TRBJ2-1, with D possibly matching TRBD1 (6 bases). V was clipped by 0 bases and J by 0 bases, with 9 bases between them. Germline assignment: CDR1 MGHRA and CDR2 YSYEKL. This CDR3 is built from 16 residues. CDR3 coding DNA: TGCGCCAGCAGCCAAGATAGGGGGAGCTCCTACAATGAGCAGTTCTTC. Protein sequence: CASSQDRGSSYNEQFF.

With respect to this clone: This sample includes further DNA sequences coding for the same CDR3. This sequence joins TRBV2 and TRBJ1-2; D gene ambiguous. Trimming removed 3 bases from V and 8 bases from J, with 10 bases in between. This CDR3 contains 12 residues. Germline lookup yields CDR1 SNHLY and CDR2 FYNNEI. CDR3 sequence (DNA): TGTGCCAGCAGTGACAGTTCATCCGGCTACACCTTC. This translates into CASSDSSSGYTF.

The rearrangement links TRBV7-2 to TRBJ2-5, with D perhaps matching TRBD1 (5 bases). The CDR3 has 13 residues. The germline CDR1 and CDR2 sequences are SGHTA and FQGNSA. Trimming took off 5 bases at V and 5 bases at J, with 12 bases between the two ends. CDR3 protein: CASSTDSWETQYF. The CDR3 nucleotides read TGTGCCAGCAGCACCGACAGTTGGGAGACCCAGTACTTC. The full variable domain, completed using reference TRBV7-2 and TRBJ2-5, is GAGVSQSPSNKVTEKGKDVELRCDPISGHTALYWYRQSLGQGLEFLIYFQGNSAPDKSGLPSDRFSAERTGGSVSTLTIQRTQQEDSAVYLCASSTDSWETQYFGPGTRLLVL.

The chain uses TRBV6-1 and TRBJ2-2, with 8 positions matching TRBD2. The germline gives CDR1 MNHNS, CDR2 SASEGT. V lost 7 bases to trimming and J lost 1 base; unmatched junction nucleotides: 5. The CDR3 is made up of 15 amino acids. For the CDR3, the DNA is TGTGCCAGCAAGAGGGCGGGAGGGAACACCGGGGAGCTGTTTTTT. This codes for CASKRAGGNTGELFF.

The chain is built from TRBV9 and TRBJ1-1, with 9 bases aligning to TRBD1. Trimming cost V 4 bases and J 2 bases; bases outside gene matches: 3. This CDR3 has 14 residues. Germline CDR1 reads SGDLS; CDR2 reads YYNGEE. CDR3 protein: CASSPQGANTEAFF. In DNA form, the CDR3 reads TGTGCCAGCAGCCCACAGGGGGCCAACACTGAAGCTTTCTTT.

V usage is TRBV2 and J usage is TRBJ2-5; TRBD1 matches 8 bases. Germline trimming cut 11 bases from V and 5 bases from J; bases unmatched to any gene: 10. The CDR3 has 13 amino acids. CDR1 is SNHLY, CDR2 FYNNEI, per germline. Written as DNA, the CDR3 is TGTGCCGGAGGCGGGACAGGCTTTGAGACCCAGTACTTC. It encodes CAGGGTGFETQYF.

The CDR3 nucleotides are TGTGCCAGCAGGCTGACTAGCGGGATAGCCGGGGAGCTGTTTTTT. The encoded protein is CASRLTSGIAGELFF. The chain joins TRBV2 to TRBJ2-2; 11 nucleotides agree with TRBD2. The CDR3 runs 15 residues. Looked up from germline, CDR1 is SNHLY and CDR2 is FYNNEI. The J segment lost 6 bases and the V segment lost 6 bases, leaving 6 bases of the junction unmatched.

The chain couples TRBV4-2 to TRBJ2-5; tentatively, D is TRBD2 (7 bases). The CDR3 is 16 amino acids. Germline V gives CDR1 LGHNA, CDR2 YNFKEQ. V was cut by 0 bases and J by 5 bases, with 16 bases left in between. The chain's CDR3 is CASSQEGREQGETQYF. For the CDR3, the DNA is TGTGCCAGCAGCCAAGAAGGGCGGGAGCAGGGGGAGACCCAGTACTTC.

V gene TRBV2 combines with J gene TRBJ2-7; unclear D gene. V lost 7 bases to trimming and J lost 7 bases, with 5 bases between them. The CDR3 runs 9 residues. The V gene's germline CDR1 is SNHLY and CDR2 FYNNEI. The CDR3 DNA sequence: TGTGCCAGCAATCCAGAGCAGTACTTC. The encoded protein is CASNPEQYF.

CDR3 DNA: TGCAGCGTTGACGGAGGCGGGAACACCGGGGAGCTGTTTTTT. Protein: CSVDGGGNTGELFF. The chain has TRBV29-1 and TRBJ2-2, with D possibly TRBD2 on 5 matching bases. The germline gives CDR1 SQVTM, CDR2 ANQGSEA. V was trimmed by 3 bases and J by 1 base, leaving 9 bases between them. The CDR3 has 14 amino acids.

The chain carries TRBV29-1 and TRBJ2-7, with D perhaps matching TRBD2 (6 bases). There are 14 residues in the CDR3. Germline CDR1 reads SQVTM; CDR2 reads ANQGSEA. V was pared by 3 bases and J by 0 bases, with 12 bases between. The DNA of the CDR3 is TGCAGCGTTGACCAGGGAGGATCCTCCTACGAGCAGTACTTC. It specifies CSVDQGGSSYEQYF.

The chain couples TRBV9 to TRBJ2-3, with 7 nucleotides matching TRBD2. With V trimmed by 6 bases and J by 2 bases, 6 bases remained unmatched. Germline V lookup: CDR1 SGDLS, CDR2 YYNGEE. The CDR3 totals 14 residues. The CDR3 sequence is CASTLGTNTDTQYF. As DNA, the CDR3 is TGTGCCAGCACCCTGGGGACTAACACAGATACGCAGTATTTT.

V gene TRBV29-1 combines with J gene TRBJ1-2; no clear D gene. Trimming stripped 5 bases from V and 4 bases from J, with 14 bases between. The CDR3 has 13 amino acids. Germline loops: CDR1 SQVTM, CDR2 ANQGSEA. For the CDR3, the DNA is TGCAGCGTTAGTCTGACACCCCCCTATGGCTACACCTTC. It translates to CSVSLTPPYGYTF.

The chain uses TRBV18 and TRBJ2-7, with TRBD1 matching 7 bases. The CDR3 is 14 residues long. Germline lookup yields CDR1 KGHSH and CDR2 LQKENI. V was pared by 3 bases and J by 1 base, with 3 bases of the junction left unmatched. The CDR3 nucleotides are TGTGCCAGCTCACCTCGGGACAGATCCTACGAGCAGTACTTC. This translates into CASSPRDRSYEQYF.

This chain uses TRBV5-1 with TRBJ2-7; 7 positions match TRBD2. The germline V gene encodes CDR1 SGHRS and CDR2 YFSETQ. CDR3 length equals 16 residues. V was pared by 0 bases and J by 5 bases, with 11 bases of the junction left unmatched. CDR3 DNA sequence: TGCGCCAGCAGCTTGGCCCACCGCGGGAGATTTGACGAGCAGTACTTC. Translating it yields CASSLAHRGRFDEQYF.